Listed here are 10 T cell receptor beta chains from one sample, sequenced in a study of T cell repertoires in ileal Crohn's disease. Assay used: immunoSEQ multiplex PCR; TCRdb lists only in-frame clones, some missing. The table shows about 16,000 clones, with approximately 86% occurring only once. Sequencing input: ileal tissue. These receptor sequences come from an adult with Crohn's disease.

This clone was seen only once. The chain combines TRBV15 with TRBJ1-5; D gene uncertain. V shed 0 bases and J shed 5 bases, with 8 bases lying between them. The CDR3 runs to 14 residues. CDR1 LNHNV and CDR2 YYDKDF come from the germline V gene (reference sequence). CDR3 in DNA: TGTGCCACCAGCAGAGATGGTAGTTATCAGCCCCAGCATTTT. Protein sequence: CATSRDGSYQPQHF. The full variable domain, with the rest looked up from reference TRBV15 and TRBJ1-5, is DAMVIQNPRYQVTQFGKPVTLSCSQTLNHNVMYWYQQKSSQAPKLLFHYYDKDFNNEADTPDNFQSRRPNTSFCFLDIRSPGLGDTAMYLCATSRDGSYQPQHFGDGTRLSIL.

This chain uses TRBV10-1 with TRBJ2-7, with TRBD2 identical over 11 bases. CDR1 and CDR2 (germline): WNHNN, SYGVQD (reference sequence). This CDR3 is 15 amino acids long. After removal of 6 bases from V and 7 bases from J, the junction contained 11 bases not matched to a gene. The CDR3 nucleotides are TGCGCCAGCAGCCCGACTAGCGGGGCCCGCGGGGAGCAGTACTTC. It encodes CASSPTSGARGEQYF.

This chain links TRBV5-1 with TRBJ2-1; D is perhaps TRBD1 (6 bases). From germline, CDR1 is SGHRS and CDR2 YFSETQ. Trimming shortened V by 6 bases and J by 7 bases, and 17 bases separated the two germline ends. This CDR3 is built from 14 residues. The CDR3 sequence: CASTEPSGTNEQFF. Here the CDR3 DNA reads TGCGCCAGCACCGAACCATCCGGGACAAATGAGCAGTTCTTC. Using reference TRBV5-1 and TRBJ2-1 for the parts outside the CDR3, the full variable domain is KAGVTQTPRYLIKTRGQQVTLSCSPISGHRSVSWYQQTPGQGLQFLFEYFSETQRNKGNFPGRFSGRQFSNSRSEMNVSTLELGDSALYLCASTEPSGTNEQFFGPGTRLTVL.

This rearrangement joins TRBV5-1 to TRBJ2-5; 10 bases fit TRBD2. The trim removed 4 bases at V and 3 bases at J, leaving 3 bases unmatched. Germline V CDR1 and CDR2: SGHRS, YFSETQ. This CDR3 is 14 amino acids long. CDR3 DNA sequence: TGCGCCAGCAGCCGGACTAGCGGAGAAGAGACCCAGTACTTC. It is translated as CASSRTSGEETQYF.

The chain is built from TRBV6-4 and TRBJ2-2, with D tentatively TRBD2 (6 bases). CDR1 and CDR2 (germline): MRHNA, SNTAGT. The CDR3 has 15 residues. V gave up 5 bases and J gave up 4 bases, with 14 bases separating them. CDR3 bases: TGTGCCAGCAGTCGGGGGAGAATGAGCACCGGGGAGCTGTTTTTT. It is translated as CASSRGRMSTGELFF.

This chain's CDR3 is CAWEYSGGTEAFF. CDR3 DNA: TGTGCCTGGGAATATTCAGGGGGCACTGAAGCTTTCTTT. The rearrangement links TRBV30 to TRBJ1-1, with 7 bases lining up with TRBD1. CDR1 is GTSNPN, CDR2 SVGIG, per germline (reference sequence). The CDR3 spans 13 residues. The ends lost 5 bases at V and 4 bases at J; junction bases unmatched: 7.

The chain combines TRBV7-2 with TRBJ1-5; the D is unclear. Germline values: CDR1 SGHTA, CDR2 FQGNSA. The CDR3 sequence is 13 residues long. The V end lost 5 bases, the J end lost 9 bases, and 14 bases lay between the germline ends. The CDR3 DNA sequence: TGTGCCAGCAGCCACGCGGATGTGGGGCCCCAGCATTTT. It yields the protein CASSHADVGPQHF.

The chain couples TRBV7-3 to TRBJ2-2; 7 nucleotides align to TRBD1. The CDR3 spans 15 residues. CDR1 SGHTA and CDR2 FQGTGA come from the germline V gene. V gave up 3 bases and J gave up 6 bases; unmatched junction bases: 7. The CDR3 sequence is CASSLARQGAGELFF. CDR3 nucleotide sequence: TGTGCCAGCAGCTTGGCAAGACAGGGTGCCGGGGAGCTGTTTTTT.

The chain couples TRBV9 to TRBJ2-1, with 10 nucleotides matching TRBD2. After removal of 3 bases from V and 6 bases from J, the junction contained 6 bases not matched to a gene. CDR3 length: 15 residues. Looked up from germline, CDR1 is SGDLS and CDR2 is YYNGEE. The CDR3 reads CASSAYGTSVNEQFF. The CDR3 coding sequence is TGTGCCAGCAGCGCCTACGGGACTAGCGTCAATGAGCAGTTCTTC.

The chain links TRBV7-3 to TRBJ2-1; TRBD1 is a possible D gene (7 bases). The V gene lost 1 base and the J gene lost 12 bases, with 25 bases spanning the gap. The CDR3 is 17 residues long. Germline V gene data show CDR1 as SGHTA and CDR2 as FQGTGA. CDR3 DNA: TGTGCCAGCAGCTTAAGGCCTAACAGGGGAAGAGGAGGGGGGCAGTTCTTC. Protein product: CASSLRPNRGRGGGQFF.